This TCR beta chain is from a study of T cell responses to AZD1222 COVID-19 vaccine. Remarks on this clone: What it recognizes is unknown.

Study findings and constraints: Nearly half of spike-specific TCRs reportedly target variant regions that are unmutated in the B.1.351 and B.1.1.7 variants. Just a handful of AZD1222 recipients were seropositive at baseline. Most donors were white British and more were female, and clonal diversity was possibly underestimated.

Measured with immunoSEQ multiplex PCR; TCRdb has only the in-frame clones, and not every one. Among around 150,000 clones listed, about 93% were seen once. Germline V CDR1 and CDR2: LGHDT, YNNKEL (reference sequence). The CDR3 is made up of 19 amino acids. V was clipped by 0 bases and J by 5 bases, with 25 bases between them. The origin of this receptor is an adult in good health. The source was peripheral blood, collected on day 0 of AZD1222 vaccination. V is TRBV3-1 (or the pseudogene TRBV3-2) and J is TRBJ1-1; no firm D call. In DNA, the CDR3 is TGTGCCAGCAGCCAAGATTACCTCCTGACTATCGGACCAGAGACTGAAGCTTTCTTT. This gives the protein CASSQDYLLTIGPETEAFF.